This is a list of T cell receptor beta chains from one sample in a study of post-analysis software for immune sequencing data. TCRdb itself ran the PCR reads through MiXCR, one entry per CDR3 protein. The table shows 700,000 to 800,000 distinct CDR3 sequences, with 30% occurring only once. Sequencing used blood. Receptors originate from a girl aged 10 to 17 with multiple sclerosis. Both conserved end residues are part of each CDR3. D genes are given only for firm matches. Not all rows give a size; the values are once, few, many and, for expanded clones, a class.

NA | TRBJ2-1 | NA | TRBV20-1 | TGCAGTGGGGGAGGGGGACAGTTCCACAATGAGCAGTTCTTC | CSGGGGQFHNEQFF
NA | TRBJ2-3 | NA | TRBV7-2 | TGTGCCAGCAGCTTCCTTGCCGGACAGTGCACAGATACGCAGTATTTT | CASSFLAGQCTDTQYF
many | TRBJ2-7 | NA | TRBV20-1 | TGCAGTGCTAGGACTACTCGGCTGGAGCAGTACTTC | CSARTTRLEQYF
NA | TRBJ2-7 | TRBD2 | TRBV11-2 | TGTGCCAGTCTTGGGGGTCTAGCGGGAGTTAAAAATGAGCAGTACTTC | CASLGGLAGVKNEQYF
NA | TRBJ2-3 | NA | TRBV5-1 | TGCGCCAGCAGACGGGACCAACCAAGCACAGATACGCAGTATTTT | CASRRDQPSTDTQYF
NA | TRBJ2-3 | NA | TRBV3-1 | TGTGCCAGCAGACACGTAGCCGGGAGTAGCACAGATACGCAGTATTTT | CASRHVAGSSTDTQYF
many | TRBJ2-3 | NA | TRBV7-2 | TGTGCCAGCAGCAACACAGATACGCAGTATTTT | CASSNTDTQYF
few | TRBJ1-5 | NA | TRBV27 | TGTGCCAGCAGTTTATACGGCTCACGGGGCAATCAGCCCCAGCATTTT | CASSLYGSRGNQPQHF
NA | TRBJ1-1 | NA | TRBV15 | TGTGCCACCAGCAGAGATAGTAGAGAGTGGAATGAAGCTTTCTTT | CATSRDSREWNEAFF
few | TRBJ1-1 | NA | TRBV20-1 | TGCAGGACGGGACTTCTTATGAACACTGAAGCTTTCTTT | CRTGLLMNTEAFF
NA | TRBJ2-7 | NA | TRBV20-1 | TGCAGTGCTAGCCCTATCACAGTCTCCTACGAGCAGTACTTC | CSASPITVSYEQYF
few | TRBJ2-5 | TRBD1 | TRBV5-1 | TGCGCCAGCAGCTTGGCGGGGACAGGGGTGAAGGAGACCCAGTACTTC | CASSLAGTGVKETQYF
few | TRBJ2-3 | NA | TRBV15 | TGTGCCACCAGCAGAGTCGACGGATTTACAGATACGCAGTATTTT | CATSRVDGFTDTQYF
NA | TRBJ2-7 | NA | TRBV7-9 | TGTGCCAGCAGCTTAGGGGGGGGCGGGATCTACGAGCAGTACTTC | CASSLGGGGIYEQYF
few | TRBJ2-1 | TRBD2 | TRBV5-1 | TGCGCCAGCAGCCGGGAGGGACTCCCAAACAATGAGCAGTTCTTC | CASSREGLPNNEQFF
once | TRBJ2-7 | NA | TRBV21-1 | TGTGCCAGCAGCAGGTCCGAGTTCTCGAGTGGGAGCTCCTACGAGCAGTATTTC | CASSRSEFSSGSSYEQYF
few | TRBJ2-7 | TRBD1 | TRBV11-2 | TGTGCCAGCAGCCCAGCCTCGTCAGGGGGCTTTTCCTACGAGCAGTACTTC | CASSPASSGGFSYEQYF
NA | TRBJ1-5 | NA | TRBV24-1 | TGTGCCACCAGTGATCCATCCCAGCCCCAGCATTTT | CATSDPSQPQHF
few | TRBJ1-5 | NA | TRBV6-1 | TGTGCCAGCAGTGTCTCGACGGGATTTGAACAGCCCCAGCATTTT | CASSVSTGFEQPQHF
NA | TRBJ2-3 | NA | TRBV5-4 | TGTGCCAGCAGCTTGGAGGGAGGCAGTTACACAGATACGCAGTATTTT | CASSLEGGSYTDTQYF
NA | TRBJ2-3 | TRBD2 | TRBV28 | TGTGCCAGCAAGGGACTAGCGGGACCTACCGGCGCCACAGATACGCAGTATTTT | CASKGLAGPTGATDTQYF
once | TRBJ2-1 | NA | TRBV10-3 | TGTGCCATCAGACGGGACTCCGGTGAGCAGTTCTTC | CAIRRDSGEQFF
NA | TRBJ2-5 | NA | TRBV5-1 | TGCGCCAGCAGCTTCGACCCGGCAGAGACCCAGTACTTC | CASSFDPAETQYF
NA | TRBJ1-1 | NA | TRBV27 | TGTGCCAGCAGTTTGGGCCTTTTTGGGACTGAAGCTTTCTTT | CASSLGLFGTEAFF
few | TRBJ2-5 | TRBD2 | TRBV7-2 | TGTGCCAGCAGGGCTAGCGGGCCCAATACGGCCCAGTACTTC | CASRASGPNTAQYF
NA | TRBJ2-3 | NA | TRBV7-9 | TGTGCCAGCAGCTTAGCAATGGACACAGATACGCAGTATTTT | CASSLAMDTDTQYF
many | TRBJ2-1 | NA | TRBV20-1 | TGCAGTGCTAGCGACGCGCGGGAGCAGTTCTTC | CSASDAREQFF
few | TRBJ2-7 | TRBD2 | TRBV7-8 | TGTGCCAGCAGCTTAGAGAGGGCGGGAGTCCCTTACGAGCAGTACTTC | CASSLERAGVPYEQYF
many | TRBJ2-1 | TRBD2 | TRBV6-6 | TGTGCCAGCAGTTACTCGCCGGTTAGCGGGGGCCTCTACAATGAGCAGTTCTTC | CASSYSPVSGGLYNEQFF